This T cell receptor (beta chain) appears in the sequencing data of a study of spatial heterogeneity in lung cancer. General study points: In tumors, expanded intratumoral alpha and beta TCR counts tracked mutation counts.

Time point indicated: sample taken at primary tumor resection. More than 70 TRACERx patients with early, untreated non-small cell lung cancer donated samples. Whole RNA was taken from tumor, nontumor lung or frozen PBMC; it was then sequenced unsorted. On each TCR cDNA molecule, a unique molecular identifier was present. MiXCR, applied by TCRdb to the 5' RACE reads, yields one record per CDR3 protein. The table records about 100,000 distinct CDR3 sequences, approximately 4.7% of them present only once. The CDR3 sequence is 12 residues long. This clonotype has a count of ten or more. Its matching antigen is unknown.

The chain carries TRBV12-2 and TRBJ2-3. TRBV12-2 is deemed a pseudogene. The specimen comprised lung tumor tissue, sampled at surgery. This clonotype originated in a male donor with early-stage non-small cell lung cancer. DNA for the CDR3: TGTGCAAGTCGCTTTTGGCGGAATACGCAGTATTTT. Protein: CASRFWRNTQYF.